This T cell receptor beta chain was found in a study of control samples from healthy donors and cancer patients. This CDR3 is 14 amino acids long. Germline CDR1 is MDHEN and CDR2 is SYDVKM. Trimming left V 1 base short and J 7 bases short, with 11 bases between. Profiled with immunoSEQ multiplex PCR; TCRdb holds only in-frame clones, not every one. The sample includes roughly 70,000 clones, 84% of them seen just once. The TCR sequence derives from a man aged 45-65 years in good health. Input material: blood. The chain has TRBV28 and TRBJ1-5, with D possibly TRBD1 on 5 matching bases. The CDR3 DNA follows: TGTGCCAGCAGTTTATCGGGGGTCCGGCAGCCCCAGCATTTT. Amino acid sequence: CASSLSGVRQPQHF.